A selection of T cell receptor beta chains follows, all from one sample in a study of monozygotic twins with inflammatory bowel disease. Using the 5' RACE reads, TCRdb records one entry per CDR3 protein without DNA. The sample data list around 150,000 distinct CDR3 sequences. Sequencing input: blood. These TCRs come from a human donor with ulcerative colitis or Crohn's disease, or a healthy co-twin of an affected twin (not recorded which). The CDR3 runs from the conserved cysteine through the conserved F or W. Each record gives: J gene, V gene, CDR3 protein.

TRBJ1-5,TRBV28,CASSPEVDNQPQHF
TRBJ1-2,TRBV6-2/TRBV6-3,CASSYGQGGLDGYTF
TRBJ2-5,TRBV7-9,CASSHTGGTETQYF
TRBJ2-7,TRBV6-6,CASSVGTATHEQYF
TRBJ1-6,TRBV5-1,CASSPGGVNNSPLHF
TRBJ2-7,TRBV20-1,CSAGSGLSSYEQYF
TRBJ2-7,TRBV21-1,CASSVDRGSDEQYF
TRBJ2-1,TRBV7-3,CASSLGLAGVDEQFF
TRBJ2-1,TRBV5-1,CASSLGLPSGYNEQFF
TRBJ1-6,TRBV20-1,CSARNRESSYNSPLHF
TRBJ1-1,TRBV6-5,CASGQPGNTEAFF
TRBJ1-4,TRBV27,CASSSPGRTASNEKLFF
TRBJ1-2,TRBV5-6,CASSLGAGSYTF
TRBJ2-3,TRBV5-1,CASSLVRWGDTQYF
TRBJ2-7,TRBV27,CASRRTEAVSSYEQYF
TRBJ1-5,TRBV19,CASSIWGRALTNQPQHF
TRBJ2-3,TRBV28,CASRIYSGSTDTQYF
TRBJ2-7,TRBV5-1,CASRLSYEQYF
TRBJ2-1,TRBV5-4,CASTNGAFNEQFF
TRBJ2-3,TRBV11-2,CASSLGGASPSTDTQYF
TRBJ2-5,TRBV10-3,CAISEPGTVTGETQYF
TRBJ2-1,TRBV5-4,CASSTGGSLYNEQFF
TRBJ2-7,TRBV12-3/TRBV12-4,CASSHETVAGGSYEQYF
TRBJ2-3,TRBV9,CASSAQREDPDTQYF
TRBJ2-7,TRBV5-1,CASSRDPDSQYF
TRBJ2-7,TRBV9,CASSVLAGAHEQYF
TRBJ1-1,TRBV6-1,CASNGTPEAFF
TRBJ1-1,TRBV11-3,CASSLGPRTGEAFF
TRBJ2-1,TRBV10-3,CAITGPSSYNEQFF
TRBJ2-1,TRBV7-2,CASSLAGQGFNEQFF
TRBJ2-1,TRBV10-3,CAISDLLAGVYNEQFF
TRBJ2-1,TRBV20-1,CSARVAGVYNEQFF
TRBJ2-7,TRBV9,CASSRLGGYEQYF
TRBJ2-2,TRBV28,CATYPSPSNTGELFF
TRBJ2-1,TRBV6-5,CASSYRASGIWNNEQFF
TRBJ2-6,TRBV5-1,CASSLDGAGSETNVLTF
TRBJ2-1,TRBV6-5,CASSYSWLAGGNEQFF
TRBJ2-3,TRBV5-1,CASGGTSGTDTQYF
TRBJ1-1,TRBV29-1,CSVEERTGWGTEAFF